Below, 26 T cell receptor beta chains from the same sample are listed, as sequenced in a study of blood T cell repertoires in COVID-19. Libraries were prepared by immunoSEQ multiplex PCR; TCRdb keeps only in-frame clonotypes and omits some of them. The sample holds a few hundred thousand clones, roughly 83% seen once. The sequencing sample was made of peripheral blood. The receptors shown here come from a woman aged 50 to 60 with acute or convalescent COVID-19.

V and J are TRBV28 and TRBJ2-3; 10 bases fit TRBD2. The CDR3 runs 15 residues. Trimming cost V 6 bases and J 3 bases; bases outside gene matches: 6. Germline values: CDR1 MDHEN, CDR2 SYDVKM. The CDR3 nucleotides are TGTGCCAGCAGACCTAGCGGGAGCAGGACAGATACGCAGTATTTT. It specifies CASRPSGSRTDTQYF.

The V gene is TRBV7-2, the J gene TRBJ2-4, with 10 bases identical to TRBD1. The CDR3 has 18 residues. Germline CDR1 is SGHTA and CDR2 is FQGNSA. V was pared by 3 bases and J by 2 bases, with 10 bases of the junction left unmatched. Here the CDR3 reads CASSLRDRGSGTKNIQYF. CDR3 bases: TGTGCCAGCAGCTTGAGGGACAGGGGTTCAGGAACCAAAAACATTCAGTACTTC. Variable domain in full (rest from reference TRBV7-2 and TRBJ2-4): GAGVSQSPSNKVTEKGKDVELRCDPISGHTALYWYRQSLGQGLEFLIYFQGNSAPDKSGLPSDRFSAERTGGSVSTLTIQRTQQEDSAVYLCASSLRDRGSGTKNIQYFGAGTRLSVL.

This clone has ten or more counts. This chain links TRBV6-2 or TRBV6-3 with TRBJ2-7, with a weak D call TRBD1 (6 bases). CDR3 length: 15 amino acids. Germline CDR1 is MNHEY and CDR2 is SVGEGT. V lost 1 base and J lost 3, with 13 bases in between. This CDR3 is CASSYFPADSYEQYF. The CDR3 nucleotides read TGTGCCAGCAGTTACTTCCCGGCGGACAGCTACGAGCAGTACTTC.

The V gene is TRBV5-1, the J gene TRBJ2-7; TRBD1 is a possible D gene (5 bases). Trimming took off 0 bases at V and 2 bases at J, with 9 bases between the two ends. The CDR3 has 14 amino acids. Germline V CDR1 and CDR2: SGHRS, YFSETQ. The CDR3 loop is CASSLASGTYEQYF. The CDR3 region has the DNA TGCGCCAGCAGCTTGGCCTCAGGGACCTACGAGCAGTACTTC.

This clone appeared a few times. CDR3 DNA: TGTGCCAGCAGCTTAAGTAATGGGGCTGGAGCTTTCTTT. Protein sequence: CASSLSNGAGAFF. The chain carries TRBV7-3 and TRBJ1-1; D is perhaps TRBD1 (5 bases). Germline CDR1 SGHTA, CDR2 FQGTGA. This CDR3 spans 13 amino acids. Trimming took 1 base from V and 10 from J, leaving 13 bases between them. Full variable domain (missing parts from reference TRBV7-3 and TRBJ1-1): GAGVSQTPSNKVTEKGKYVELRCDPISGHTALYWYRQSLGQGPEFLIYFQGTGAADDSGLPNDRFFAVRPEGSVSTLKIQRTERGDSAVYLCASSLSNGAGAFFGQGTRLTVV.

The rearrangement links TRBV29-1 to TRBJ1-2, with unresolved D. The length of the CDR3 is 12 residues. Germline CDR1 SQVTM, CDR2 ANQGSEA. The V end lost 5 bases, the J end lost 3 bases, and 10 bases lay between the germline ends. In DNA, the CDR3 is TGCAGCGTTTATGAACAGTACTATGGCTACACCTTC. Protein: CSVYEQYYGYTF.

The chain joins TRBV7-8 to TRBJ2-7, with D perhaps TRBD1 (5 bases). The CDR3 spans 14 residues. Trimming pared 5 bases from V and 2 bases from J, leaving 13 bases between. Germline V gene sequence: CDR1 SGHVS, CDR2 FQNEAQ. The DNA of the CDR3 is TGTGCCAGCAGCCCGATAGGGGAACCCTACGAGCAGTACTTC. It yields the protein CASSPIGEPYEQYF.

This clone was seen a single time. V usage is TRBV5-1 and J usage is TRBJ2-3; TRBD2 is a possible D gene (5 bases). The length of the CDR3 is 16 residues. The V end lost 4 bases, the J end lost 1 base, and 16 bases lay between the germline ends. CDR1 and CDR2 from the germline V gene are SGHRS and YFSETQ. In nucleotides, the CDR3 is TGCGCCAGCAGCGCGGAGGACTCCGAAGGCACAGATACGCAGTATTTT. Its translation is CASSAEDSEGTDTQYF.

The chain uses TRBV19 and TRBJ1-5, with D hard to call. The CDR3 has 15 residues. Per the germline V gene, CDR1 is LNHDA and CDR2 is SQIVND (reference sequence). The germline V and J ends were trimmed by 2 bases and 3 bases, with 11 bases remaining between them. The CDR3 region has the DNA TGTGCCAGTAGTATACCGTCCGGGTACAATCAGCCCCAGCATTTT. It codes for CASSIPSGYNQPQHF.

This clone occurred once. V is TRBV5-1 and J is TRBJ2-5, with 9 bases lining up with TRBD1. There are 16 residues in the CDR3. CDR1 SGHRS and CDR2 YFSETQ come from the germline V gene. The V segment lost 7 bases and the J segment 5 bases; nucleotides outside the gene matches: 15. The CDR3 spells CASGGQGTTLSETQYF. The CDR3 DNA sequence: TGCGCCAGCGGAGGACAGGGGACTACTTTGAGCGAGACCCAGTACTTC.

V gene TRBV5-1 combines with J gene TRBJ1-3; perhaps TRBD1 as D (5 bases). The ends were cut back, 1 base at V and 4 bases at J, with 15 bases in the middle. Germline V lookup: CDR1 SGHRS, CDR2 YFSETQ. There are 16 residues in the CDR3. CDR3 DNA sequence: TGCGCCAGCAGCTTGACAGGTCTGGGCTCCGGAAACACCATATATTTT. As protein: CASSLTGLGSGNTIYF.

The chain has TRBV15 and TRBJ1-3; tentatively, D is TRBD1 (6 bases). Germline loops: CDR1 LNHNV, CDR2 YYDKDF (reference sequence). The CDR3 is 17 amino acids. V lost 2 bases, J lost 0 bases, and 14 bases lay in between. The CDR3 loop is CATSRLGQTPSGNTIYF. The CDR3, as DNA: TGTGCCACCAGCAGACTCGGACAGACTCCCTCTGGAAACACCATATATTTT.

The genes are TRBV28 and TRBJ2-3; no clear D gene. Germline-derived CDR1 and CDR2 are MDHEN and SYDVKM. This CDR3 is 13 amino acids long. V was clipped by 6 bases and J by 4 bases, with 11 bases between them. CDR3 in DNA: TGTGCCAGCAGACACAGTAATGCAGATACGCAGTATTTT. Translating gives CASRHSNADTQYF.

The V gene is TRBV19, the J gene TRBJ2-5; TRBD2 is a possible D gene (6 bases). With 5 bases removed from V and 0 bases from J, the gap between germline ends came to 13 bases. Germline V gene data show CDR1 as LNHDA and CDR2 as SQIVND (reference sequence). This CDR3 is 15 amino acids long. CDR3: CASSPLAPNQETQYF. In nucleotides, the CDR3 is TGTGCCAGTAGTCCTCTAGCGCCTAACCAAGAGACCCAGTACTTC. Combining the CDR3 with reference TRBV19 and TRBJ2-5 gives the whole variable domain DGGITQSPKYLFRKEGQNVTLSCEQNLNHDAMYWYRQDPGQGLRLIYYSQIVNDFQKGDIAEGYSVSREKKESFPLTVTSAQKNPTAFYLCASSPLAPNQETQYFGPGTRLLVL.

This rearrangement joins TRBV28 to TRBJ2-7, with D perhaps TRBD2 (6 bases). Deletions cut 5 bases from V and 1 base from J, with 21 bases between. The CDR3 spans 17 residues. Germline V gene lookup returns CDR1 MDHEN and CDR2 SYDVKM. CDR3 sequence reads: CASSPRPGTANSYEQYF. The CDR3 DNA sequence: TGTGCCAGCAGTCCCCGCCCCGGGACTGCAAATTCCTACGAGCAGTACTTC.

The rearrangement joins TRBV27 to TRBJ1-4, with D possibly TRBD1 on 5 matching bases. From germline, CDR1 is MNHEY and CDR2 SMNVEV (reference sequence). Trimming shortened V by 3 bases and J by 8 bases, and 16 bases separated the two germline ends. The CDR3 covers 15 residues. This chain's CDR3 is CASSLAGAGTEKLFF. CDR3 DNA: TGTGCCAGCAGTTTGGCTGGGGCAGGTACCGAAAAACTGTTTTTT. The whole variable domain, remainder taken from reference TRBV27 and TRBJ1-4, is EAQVTQNPRYLITVTGKKLTVTCSQNMNHEYMSWYRQDPGLGLRQIYYSMNVEVTDKGDVPEGYKVSRKEKRNFPLILESPSPNQTSLYFCASSLAGAGTEKLFFGSGTQLSVL.

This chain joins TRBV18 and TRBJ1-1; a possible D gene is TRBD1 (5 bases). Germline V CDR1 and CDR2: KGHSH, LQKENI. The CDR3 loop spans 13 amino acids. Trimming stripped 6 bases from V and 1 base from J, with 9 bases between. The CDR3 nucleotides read TGTGCCAGCTCGCTTCAGGGGAACACTGAAGCTTTCTTT. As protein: CASSLQGNTEAFF.

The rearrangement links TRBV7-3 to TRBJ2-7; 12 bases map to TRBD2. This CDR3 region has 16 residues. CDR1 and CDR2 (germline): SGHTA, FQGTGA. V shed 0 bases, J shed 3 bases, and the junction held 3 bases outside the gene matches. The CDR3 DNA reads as TGTGCCAGCAGCTTAACTCGGACTAGCGGGATCTACGAGCAGTACTTC. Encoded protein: CASSLTRTSGIYEQYF.

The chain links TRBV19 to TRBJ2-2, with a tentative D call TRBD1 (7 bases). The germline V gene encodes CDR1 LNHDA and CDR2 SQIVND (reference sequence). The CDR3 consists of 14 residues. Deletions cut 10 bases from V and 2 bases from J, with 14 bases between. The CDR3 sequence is CATRRGLNTGELFF. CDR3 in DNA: TGTGCCACCCGGAGGGGGCTAAACACCGGGGAGCTGTTTTTT.

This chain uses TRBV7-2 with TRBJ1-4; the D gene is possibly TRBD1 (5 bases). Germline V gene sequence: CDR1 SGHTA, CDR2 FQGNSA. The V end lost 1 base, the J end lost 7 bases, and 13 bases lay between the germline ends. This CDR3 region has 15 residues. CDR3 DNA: TGTGCCAGCAGCTTAGGCCCAGGGAATGTTGAAAAACTGTTTTTT. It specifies CASSLGPGNVEKLFF.

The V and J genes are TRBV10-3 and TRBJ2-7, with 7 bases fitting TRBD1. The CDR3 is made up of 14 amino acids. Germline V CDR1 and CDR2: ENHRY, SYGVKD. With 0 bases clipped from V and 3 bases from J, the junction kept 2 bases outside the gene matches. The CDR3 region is CAISESDRDYEQYF. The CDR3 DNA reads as TGTGCCATCAGTGAGTCTGACAGGGACTACGAGCAGTACTTC.

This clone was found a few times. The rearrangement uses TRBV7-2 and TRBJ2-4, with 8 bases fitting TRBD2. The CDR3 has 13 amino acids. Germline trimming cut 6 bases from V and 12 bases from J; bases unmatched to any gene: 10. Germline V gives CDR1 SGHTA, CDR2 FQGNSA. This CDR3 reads CASSTNSGTGQYF. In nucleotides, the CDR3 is TGTGCCAGCAGTACAAATAGCGGGACTGGTCAGTACTTC.

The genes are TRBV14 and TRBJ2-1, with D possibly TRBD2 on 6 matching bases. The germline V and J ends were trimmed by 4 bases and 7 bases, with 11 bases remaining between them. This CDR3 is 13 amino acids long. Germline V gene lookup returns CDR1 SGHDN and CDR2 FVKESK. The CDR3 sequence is CASSRDSGNEQFF. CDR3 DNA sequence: TGTGCCAGCAGCCGGGACTCCGGGAATGAGCAGTTCTTC.

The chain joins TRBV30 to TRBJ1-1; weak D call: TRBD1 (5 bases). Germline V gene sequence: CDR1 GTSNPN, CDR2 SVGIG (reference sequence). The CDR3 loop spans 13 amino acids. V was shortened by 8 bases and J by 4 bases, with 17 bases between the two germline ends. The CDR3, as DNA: TGTGCCCAAAAACCTTGGCAGGGCACTGAAGCTTTCTTT. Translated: CAQKPWQGTEAFF. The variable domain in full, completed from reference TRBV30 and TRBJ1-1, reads SQTIHQWPATLVQPVGSPLSLECTVEGTSNPNLYWYRQAAGRGLQLLFYSVGIGQISSEVPQNLSASRPQDRQFILSSKKLLLSDSGFYLCAQKPWQGTEAFFGQGTRLTVV.

The CDR3 reads CASSLTGSGELFF. DNA of the CDR3: TGTGCCAGCAGCCTTACGGGTTCCGGGGAGCTGTTTTTT. The chain links TRBV7-3 to TRBJ2-2; D is uncertain. The CDR3 consists of 13 residues. V lost 5 bases and J 6 bases, leaving 10 bases between the germline ends. CDR1 is SGHTA, CDR2 FQGTGA, per germline.

This chain's CDR3 is CASSGTGGLYEQYF. The CDR3 nucleotides are TGTGCCAGCAGCGGGACAGGGGGTCTCTACGAGCAGTACTTC. The chain couples TRBV27 to TRBJ2-7; 11 bases are a match to TRBD1. In germline, CDR1 is MNHEY, CDR2 SMNVEV (reference sequence). This CDR3 comprises 14 residues. After removal of 6 bases from V and 3 bases from J, the junction contained 4 bases not matched to a gene.